The 6 T cell receptor beta chains listed next were all sequenced from one sample in a study of blood T cell repertoires in COVID-19. Here immunoSEQ multiplex PCR was the method, and the copy in TCRdb shows in-frame clones only, minus some. Of about 160,000 clones in the sample, roughly 90% were seen once. The source material was peripheral blood. The receptors were gathered from a man in his 60s with acute or convalescent COVID-19.

The rearrangement uses TRBV2 and TRBJ1-2; D may be TRBD1 (6 bases). Between the trimmed V and J ends, which lost 6 bases and 4 bases, there was a span of 18 bases. CDR1 is SNHLY, CDR2 FYNNEI, per germline. The CDR3 sequence is 15 residues long. CDR3 nucleotides: TGTGCCAGCAGCCCAGTCGCGGACAGTTCCTATGGCTACACCTTC. It translates to CASSPVADSSYGYTF.

The chain uses TRBV5-4 and TRBJ1-6, with 7 positions matching TRBD1. The germline gives CDR1 SGHNT, CDR2 YYREEE (reference sequence). The trim removed 3 bases at V and 8 bases at J, leaving 8 bases unmatched. This CDR3 has 15 residues. The CDR3 spells CASSSGQVRDSPLHF. The DNA of the CDR3 is TGTGCCAGCAGCTCTGGACAGGTTAGGGATTCACCCCTCCACTTT.

The rearrangement joins TRBV9 to TRBJ2-1; tentative D call: TRBD2 (5 bases). The CDR3 runs to 16 residues. Germline-derived CDR1 and CDR2 are SGDLS and YYNGEE. Trimming removed 1 base at V and 0 bases at J, with 11 bases between. The CDR3 DNA reads as TGTGCCAGCAGCGTATCGGTAGGGAGCTCCTACAATGAGCAGTTCTTC. It is translated as CASSVSVGSSYNEQFF.

The chain couples TRBV11-2 to TRBJ1-3; D is unclear. CDR1 is SGHAT and CDR2 is FQNNGV in the germline V gene. CDR3 size: 13 residues. V dropped 3 bases and J dropped 4 bases, with 7 bases sitting between them. In DNA form, the CDR3 reads TGTGCCAGCAGCTTGCCACAGGGAAACACCATATATTTT. Residues: CASSLPQGNTIYF.

The rearrangement links TRBV6-5 to TRBJ1-2; the match to TRBD1 covers 9 bases. The CDR3 has 15 amino acids. Germline assignment: CDR1 MNHEY and CDR2 SVGAGI. J gave up 4 bases and V 0 bases, and 3 bases lay outside the gene matches. The CDR3 protein is CASSYSGTGTYGYTF. For the CDR3, the DNA is TGTGCCAGCAGTTACTCGGGGACAGGGACCTATGGCTACACCTTC.

This chain joins TRBV5-1 and TRBJ2-7, with 9 nucleotides matching TRBD1. With 3 bases clipped from V and 6 bases from J, the junction kept 7 bases outside the gene matches. The germline V gene has CDR1 SGHRS and CDR2 YFSETQ. CDR3 length: 14 amino acids. CDR3 nucleotide sequence: TGCGCCAGCAGCTGGGACAGGGAAACGTCCGAGCAGTACTTC. Its translation: CASSWDRETSEQYF.